Shown below are 2 T cell receptor beta chains from a single sample sequenced in a study of metastatic and nonmetastatic thyroid tumors. MiXCR re-clonotyped the PCR reads for TCRdb. The data show around 6,400 clones, around 29% seen once. Each patient came to thyroid surgery without any prior treatment (of any kind). Sequenced: tumor tissue. The receptors shown here come from a female donor with papillary thyroid cancer or a benign thyroid nodule (not recorded which). Some clones in this sample may be carry-over from other donors' samples.

By frequency in the sample, this clone is medium-sized (0.01 to 0.1%). The chain is built from TRBV12-3 or TRBV12-4 and TRBJ2-2, with D perhaps given as TRBD1 or TRBD2 (6 bases each). The CDR3 covers 16 residues. V was trimmed by 6 bases and J by 6 bases, leaving 20 bases between them. The CDR3 reads CASRPGVQGRAGELFF. The CDR3 DNA sequence: TGTGCCAGCAGACCGGGAGTACAGGGCCGAGCCGGGGAGCTGTTTTTT.

This clone is classed as medium-sized. DNA of the CDR3: TGTGCCAGCAGGTCTAGCGGGGGGTCCTACGAGCAGTACTTC. Translating it yields CASRSSGGSYEQYF. This sequence joins TRBV7-2 and TRBJ2-7; TRBD2 matches at 11 bases. The germline V gene has CDR1 SGHTA and CDR2 FQGNSA. The V segment lost 6 bases and the J segment 1 base; nucleotides outside the gene matches: 2. This CDR3 spans 14 amino acids.